The 6 T cell receptor beta chains below were found in one sample sequenced in a study of technical replicates of blood from a few donors. Assay used: immunoSEQ multiplex PCR; TCRdb lists only in-frame clones, some missing. The sample includes roughly 81,000 clones, 80% to 90% seen only once; the top ten take 4.8%. Sequencing input: PBMCs. All receptors come from a human donor in good health. Some clones in this sample may be carry-over from other donors' samples.

This clone was seen just once. The chain recombines TRBV4-2 with TRBJ1-1; TRBD1 is a possible D gene (5 bases). Germline CDR1 is LGHNA and CDR2 is YNFKEQ. The V gene lost 0 bases and the J gene lost 0 bases, with 11 bases spanning the gap. CDR3 length equals 16 residues. CDR3 region: CASSQDSDSMNTEAFF. The CDR3 coding sequence is TGTGCCAGCAGCCAAGATTCTGACAGCATGAACACTGAAGCTTTCTTT.

This clone was counted between two and nine times. The chain links TRBV9 to TRBJ1-1, with a tentative D call TRBD1 (5 bases). The CDR3 loop spans 16 amino acids. Germline CDR1 reads SGDLS; CDR2 reads YYNGEE. V was pared by 0 bases and J by 0 bases, with 12 bases between. The DNA for the CDR3 is TGTGCCAGCAGCGTAGCTCCTCAGGGCCTGAACACTGAAGCTTTCTTT. Protein product: CASSVAPQGLNTEAFF.

The chain combines TRBV6-5 with TRBJ1-2; D possibly corresponds to TRBD1 (6 bases). V was clipped by 8 bases and J by 8 bases, with 15 bases between them. Germline CDR1 is MNHEY and CDR2 is SVGAGI. CDR3 size: 12 residues. CDR3 nucleotides: TGTGCCAGCTGTGAGGGGGTCGGCGGCTACACCTTC. This translates into CASCEGVGGYTF.

V is TRBV5-4 and J is TRBJ1-6; unclear D gene. The ends were cut back, 1 base at V and 7 bases at J, with 6 bases in the middle. The V gene's germline CDR1 is SGHNT and CDR2 YYREEE (reference sequence). The CDR3 extends over 13 amino acids. The CDR3 is CASSLPSNSPLHF. The CDR3 DNA reads TGTGCCAGCAGCTTGCCGTCCAATTCACCCCTCCACTTT.

J is TRBJ1-5 and V is TRBV6-1; D possibly corresponds to TRBD1 (6 bases). V gave up 0 bases and J gave up 5 bases, with 11 bases separating them. This CDR3 has 15 residues. The germline gives CDR1 MNHNS, CDR2 SASEGT. CDR3 residues: CASSEADGTYQPQHF. The DNA of the CDR3 is TGTGCCAGCAGTGAAGCGGACGGGACATATCAGCCCCAGCATTTT.

This chain joins TRBV4-1 and TRBJ1-1, with 7 bases identical to TRBD1. Unmatched junction bases numbered 6, after V lost 6 bases and J lost 2 bases. The CDR3 is 14 amino acids. Looked up from germline, CDR1 is MGHRA and CDR2 is YSYEKL. CDR3 DNA sequence: TGCGCCAGCAGTCGACAGGGTGTTAACACTGAAGCTTTCTTT. The encoded protein is CASSRQGVNTEAFF.